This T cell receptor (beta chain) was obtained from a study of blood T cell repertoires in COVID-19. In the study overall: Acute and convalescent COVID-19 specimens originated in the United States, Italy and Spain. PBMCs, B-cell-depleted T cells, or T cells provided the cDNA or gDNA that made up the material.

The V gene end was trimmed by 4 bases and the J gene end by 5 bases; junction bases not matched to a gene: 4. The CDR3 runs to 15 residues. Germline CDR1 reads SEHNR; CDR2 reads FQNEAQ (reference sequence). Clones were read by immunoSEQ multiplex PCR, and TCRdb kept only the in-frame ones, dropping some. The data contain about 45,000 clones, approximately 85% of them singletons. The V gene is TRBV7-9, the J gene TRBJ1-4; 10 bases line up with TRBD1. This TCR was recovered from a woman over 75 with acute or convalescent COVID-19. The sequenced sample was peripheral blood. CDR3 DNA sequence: TGTGCCAGCAGCTCCTCGGGACAGGGGAATGAAAAACTGTTTTTT. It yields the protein CASSSSGQGNEKLFF.